This T cell receptor beta chain was recorded in a study of blood T cell repertoires in COVID-19. Whole-study context: Whether acute or convalescent, the COVID-19 samples came from the United States, Italy and Spain.

CDR1 is SGHTA, CDR2 FQGNSA, per germline. Trimming stripped 5 bases from V and 7 bases from J, with 18 bases between. CDR3 length: 16 residues. Enrollees, about 18 to 95 years old, lived in 24 US areas. Sequencing used immunoSEQ multiplex PCR; TCRdb keeps in-frame clones, though not all of them. The sample lists about 140,000 clones; more than 70% were seen once. This TCR was recovered from a man in his forties or fifties with acute COVID-19. This rearrangement joins TRBV7-2 to TRBJ1-6; tentatively, D is TRBD1 (6 bases). The sequencing sample was made of PBMCs or T cells enriched from blood (not recorded which). Written as DNA, the CDR3 is TGTGCCAGCAGCATGTCCATCGGACAGCGAAATTCACCCCTCCACTTT. Translation gives CASSMSIGQRNSPLHF. Filled out from reference TRBV7-2 and TRBJ1-6, the complete variable domain reads GAGVSQSPSNKVTEKGKDVELRCDPISGHTALYWYRQSLGQGLEFLIYFQGNSAPDKSGLPSDRFSAERTGGSVSTLTIQRTQQEDSAVYLCASSMSIGQRNSPLHFGNGTRLTVT.